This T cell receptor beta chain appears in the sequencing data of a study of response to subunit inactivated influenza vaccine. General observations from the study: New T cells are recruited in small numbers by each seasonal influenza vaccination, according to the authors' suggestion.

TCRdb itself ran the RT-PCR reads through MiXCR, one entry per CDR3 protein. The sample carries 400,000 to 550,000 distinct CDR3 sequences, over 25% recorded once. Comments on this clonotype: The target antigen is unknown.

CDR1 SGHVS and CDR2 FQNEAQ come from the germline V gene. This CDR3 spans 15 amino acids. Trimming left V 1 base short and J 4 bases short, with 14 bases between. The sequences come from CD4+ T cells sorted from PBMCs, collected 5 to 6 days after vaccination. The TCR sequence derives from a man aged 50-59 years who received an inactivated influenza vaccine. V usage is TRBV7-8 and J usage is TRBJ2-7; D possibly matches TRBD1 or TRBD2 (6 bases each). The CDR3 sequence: CASSLDGGLIYEQYF. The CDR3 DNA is TGTGCCAGCAGCTTAGACGGGGGCCTTATTTACGAGCAGTACTTC.